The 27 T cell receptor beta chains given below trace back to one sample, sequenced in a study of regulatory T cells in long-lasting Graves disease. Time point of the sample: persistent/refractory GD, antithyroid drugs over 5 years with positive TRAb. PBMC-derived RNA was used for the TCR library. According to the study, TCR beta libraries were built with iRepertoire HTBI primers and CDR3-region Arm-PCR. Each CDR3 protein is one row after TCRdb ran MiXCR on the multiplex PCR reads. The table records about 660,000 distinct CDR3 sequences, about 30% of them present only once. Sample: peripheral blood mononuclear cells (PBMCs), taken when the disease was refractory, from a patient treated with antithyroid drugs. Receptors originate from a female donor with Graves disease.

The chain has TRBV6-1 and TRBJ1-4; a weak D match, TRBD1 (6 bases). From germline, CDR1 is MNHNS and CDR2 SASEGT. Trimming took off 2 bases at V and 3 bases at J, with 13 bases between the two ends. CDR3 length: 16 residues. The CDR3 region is CASSERLGAANEKLFF. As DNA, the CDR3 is TGTGCCAGCAGTGAAAGGTTGGGGGCTGCTAATGAAAAACTGTTTTTT.

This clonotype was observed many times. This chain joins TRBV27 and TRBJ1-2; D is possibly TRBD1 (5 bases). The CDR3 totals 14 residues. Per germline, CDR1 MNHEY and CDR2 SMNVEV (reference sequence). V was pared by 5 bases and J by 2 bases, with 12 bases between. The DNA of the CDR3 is TGTGCCAGCAGTCTCCGACAGAGCAACTATGGCTACACCTTC. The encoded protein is CASSLRQSNYGYTF.

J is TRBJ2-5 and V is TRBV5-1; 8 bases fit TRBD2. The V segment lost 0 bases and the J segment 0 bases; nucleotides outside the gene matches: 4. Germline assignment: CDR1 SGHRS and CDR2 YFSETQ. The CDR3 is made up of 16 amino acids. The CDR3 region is CASSLEGGGNQETQYF. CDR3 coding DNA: TGCGCCAGCAGCTTGGAAGGCGGGGGGAACCAAGAGACCCAGTACTTC. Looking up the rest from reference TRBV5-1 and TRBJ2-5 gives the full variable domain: KAGVTQTPRYLIKTRGQQVTLSCSPISGHRSVSWYQQTPGQGLQFLFEYFSETQRNKGNFPGRFSGRQFSNSRSEMNVSTLELGDSALYLCASSLEGGGNQETQYFGPGTRLLVL.

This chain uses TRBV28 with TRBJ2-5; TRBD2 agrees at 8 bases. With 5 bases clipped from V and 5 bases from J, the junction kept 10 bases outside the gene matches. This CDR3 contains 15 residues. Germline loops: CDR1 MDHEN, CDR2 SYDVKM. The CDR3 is CASSHLAGTSETQYF. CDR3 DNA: TGTGCCAGCAGTCACTTAGCGGGGACCTCGGAGACCCAGTACTTC.

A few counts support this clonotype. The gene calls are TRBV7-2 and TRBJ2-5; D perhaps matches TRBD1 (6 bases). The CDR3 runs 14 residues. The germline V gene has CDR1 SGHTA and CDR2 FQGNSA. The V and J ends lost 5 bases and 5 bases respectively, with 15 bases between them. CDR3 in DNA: TGTGCCAGCAGCCCCAACAGGGCCGGGGAGACCCAGTACTTC. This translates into CASSPNRAGETQYF.

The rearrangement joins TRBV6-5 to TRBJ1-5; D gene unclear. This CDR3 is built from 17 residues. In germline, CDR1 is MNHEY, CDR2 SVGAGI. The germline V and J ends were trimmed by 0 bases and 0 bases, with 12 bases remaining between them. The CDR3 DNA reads TGTGCCAGCAGTTACTCGAGCACAGAGTATAGCAATCAGCCCCAGCATTTT. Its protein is CASSYSSTEYSNQPQHF.

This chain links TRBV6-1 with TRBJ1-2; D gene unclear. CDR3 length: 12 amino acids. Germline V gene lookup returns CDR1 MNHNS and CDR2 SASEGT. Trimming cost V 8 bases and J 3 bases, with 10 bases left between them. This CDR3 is CASYGRDYGYTF. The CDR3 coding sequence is TGTGCCAGCTACGGGAGGGACTATGGCTACACCTTC.

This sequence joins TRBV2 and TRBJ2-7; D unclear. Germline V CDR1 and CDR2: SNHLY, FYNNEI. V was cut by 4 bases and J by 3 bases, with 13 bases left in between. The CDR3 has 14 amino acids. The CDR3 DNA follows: TGTGCCAGCAGTGCAGCTCAGATACGCTACGAGCAGTACTTC. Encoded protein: CASSAAQIRYEQYF.

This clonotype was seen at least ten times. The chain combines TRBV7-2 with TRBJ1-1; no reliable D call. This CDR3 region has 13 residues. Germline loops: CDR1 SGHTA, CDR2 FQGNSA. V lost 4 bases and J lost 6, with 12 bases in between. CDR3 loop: CASSSQQASEAFF. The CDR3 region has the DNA TGTGCCAGCAGCTCGCAACAAGCTTCTGAAGCTTTCTTT. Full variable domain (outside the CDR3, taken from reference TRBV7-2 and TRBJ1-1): GAGVSQSPSNKVTEKGKDVELRCDPISGHTALYWYRQSLGQGLEFLIYFQGNSAPDKSGLPSDRFSAERTGGSVSTLTIQRTQQEDSAVYLCASSSQQASEAFFGQGTRLTVV.

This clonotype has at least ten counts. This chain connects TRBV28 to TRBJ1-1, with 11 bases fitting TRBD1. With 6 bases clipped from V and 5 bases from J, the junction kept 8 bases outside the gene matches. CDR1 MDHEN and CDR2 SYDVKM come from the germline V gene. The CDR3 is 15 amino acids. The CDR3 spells CASRRRGQGGTEAFF. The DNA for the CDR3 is TGTGCCAGCAGAAGGAGGGGACAGGGGGGTACTGAAGCTTTCTTT.

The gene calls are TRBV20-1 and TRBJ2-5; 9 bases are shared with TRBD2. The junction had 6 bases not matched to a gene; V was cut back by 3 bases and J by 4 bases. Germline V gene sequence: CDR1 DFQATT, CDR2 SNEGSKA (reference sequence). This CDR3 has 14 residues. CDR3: CSASGSGRGETQYF. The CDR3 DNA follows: TGCAGTGCTAGTGGTAGCGGGAGAGGAGAGACCCAGTACTTC.

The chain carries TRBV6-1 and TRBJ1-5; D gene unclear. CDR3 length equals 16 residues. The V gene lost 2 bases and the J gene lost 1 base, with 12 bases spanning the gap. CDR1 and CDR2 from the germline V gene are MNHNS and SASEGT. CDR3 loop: CASSEFGGPSNQPQHF. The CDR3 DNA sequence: TGTGCCAGCAGTGAATTTGGAGGGCCGAGCAATCAGCCCCAGCATTTT.

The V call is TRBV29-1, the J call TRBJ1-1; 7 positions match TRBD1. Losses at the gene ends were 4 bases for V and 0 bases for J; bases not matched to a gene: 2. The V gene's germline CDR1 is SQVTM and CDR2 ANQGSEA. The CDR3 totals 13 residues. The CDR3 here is CSVGTGMNTEAFF. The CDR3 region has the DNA TGCAGCGTTGGGACAGGTATGAACACTGAAGCTTTCTTT.

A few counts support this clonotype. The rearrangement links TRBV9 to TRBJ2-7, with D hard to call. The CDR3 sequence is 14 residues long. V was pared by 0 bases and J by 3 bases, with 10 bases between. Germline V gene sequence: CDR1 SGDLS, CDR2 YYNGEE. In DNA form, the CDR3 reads TGTGCCAGCAGCGTAGGCCAGGAAGTCTACGAGCAGTACTTC. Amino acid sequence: CASSVGQEVYEQYF. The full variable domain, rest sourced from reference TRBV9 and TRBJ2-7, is DSGVTQTPKHLITATGQRVTLRCSPRSGDLSVYWYQQSLDQGLQFLIQYYNGEERAKGNILERFSAQQFPDLHSELNLSSLELGDSALYFCASSVGQEVYEQYFGPGTRLTVT.

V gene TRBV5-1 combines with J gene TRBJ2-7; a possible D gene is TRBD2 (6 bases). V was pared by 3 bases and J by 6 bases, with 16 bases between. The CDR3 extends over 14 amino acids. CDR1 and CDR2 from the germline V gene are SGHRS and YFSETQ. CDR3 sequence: CASSSPPGGTEQYF. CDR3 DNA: TGCGCCAGCAGCTCCCCCCCCGGCGGGACCGAGCAGTACTTC.

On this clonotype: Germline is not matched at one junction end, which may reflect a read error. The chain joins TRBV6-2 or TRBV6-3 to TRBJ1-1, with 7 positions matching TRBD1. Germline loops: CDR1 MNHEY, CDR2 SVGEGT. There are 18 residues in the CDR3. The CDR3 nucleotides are TGTGCCAGCAGTTTCACGACAGGGTACAGGGGAATGAACGCTGAAGCTTTCTTT. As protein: CASSFTTGYRGMNAEAFF.

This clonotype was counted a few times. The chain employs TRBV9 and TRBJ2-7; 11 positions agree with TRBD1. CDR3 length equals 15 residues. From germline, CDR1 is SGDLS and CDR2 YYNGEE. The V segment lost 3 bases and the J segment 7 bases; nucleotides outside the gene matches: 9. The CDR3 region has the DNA TGTGCCAGCAGCGCCACCTGGGACAGGGGGGGGGAGCAGTACTTC. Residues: CASSATWDRGGEQYF.

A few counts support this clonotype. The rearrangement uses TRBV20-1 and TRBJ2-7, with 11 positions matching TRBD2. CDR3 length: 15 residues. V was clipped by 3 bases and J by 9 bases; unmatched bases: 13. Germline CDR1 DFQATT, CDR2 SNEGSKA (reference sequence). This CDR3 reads CSASRSGRVDNGQYF. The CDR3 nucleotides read TGCAGTGCTAGTCGTAGCGGGAGGGTTGATAACGGGCAGTACTTC.

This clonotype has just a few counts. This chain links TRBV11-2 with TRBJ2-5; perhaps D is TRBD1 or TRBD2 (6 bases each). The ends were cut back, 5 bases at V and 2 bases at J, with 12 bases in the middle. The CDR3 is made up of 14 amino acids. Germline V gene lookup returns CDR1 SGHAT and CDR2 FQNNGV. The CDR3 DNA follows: TGTGCCAGCAGCCTAGGGGGGTGGCAAGAGACCCAGTACTTC. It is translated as CASSLGGWQETQYF.

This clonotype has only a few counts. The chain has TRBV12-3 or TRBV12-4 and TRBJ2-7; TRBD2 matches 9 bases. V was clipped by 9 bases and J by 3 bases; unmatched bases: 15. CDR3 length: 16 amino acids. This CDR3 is CARTSLLTSGDYEQYF. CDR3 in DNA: TGTGCCAGGACAAGCCTACTGACTAGCGGAGACTACGAGCAGTACTTC.

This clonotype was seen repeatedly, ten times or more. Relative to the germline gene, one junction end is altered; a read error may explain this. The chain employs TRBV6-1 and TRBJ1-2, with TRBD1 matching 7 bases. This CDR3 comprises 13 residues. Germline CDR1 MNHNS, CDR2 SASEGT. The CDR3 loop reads CASSEENGRQGAF. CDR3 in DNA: TGTGCCAGCAGTGAAGAGAATGGGAGGCAGGGGGCCTTC.

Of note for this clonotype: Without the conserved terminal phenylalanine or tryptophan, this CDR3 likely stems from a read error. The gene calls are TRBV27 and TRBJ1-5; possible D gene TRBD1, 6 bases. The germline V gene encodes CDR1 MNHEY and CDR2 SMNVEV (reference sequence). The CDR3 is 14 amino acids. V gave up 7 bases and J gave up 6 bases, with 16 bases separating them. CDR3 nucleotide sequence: TGTGCCAGCATCCTAAGGGGGGGAGGTCAGCCCCAGCATCTT. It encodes CASILRGGGQPQHL.

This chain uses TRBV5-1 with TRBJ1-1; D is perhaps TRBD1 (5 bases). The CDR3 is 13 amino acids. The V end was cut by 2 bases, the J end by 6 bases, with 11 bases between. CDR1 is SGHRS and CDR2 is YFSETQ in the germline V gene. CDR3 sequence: CASSFQSGPEAFF. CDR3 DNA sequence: TGCGCCAGCAGCTTCCAATCAGGGCCTGAAGCTTTCTTT.

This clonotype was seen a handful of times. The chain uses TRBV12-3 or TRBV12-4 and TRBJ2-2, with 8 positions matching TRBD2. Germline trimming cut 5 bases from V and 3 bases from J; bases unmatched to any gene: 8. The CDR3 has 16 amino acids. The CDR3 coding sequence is TGTGCCAGCAGTCCTTTACTAGCGGACGACACCGGGGAGCTGTTTTTT. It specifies CASSPLLADDTGELFF.

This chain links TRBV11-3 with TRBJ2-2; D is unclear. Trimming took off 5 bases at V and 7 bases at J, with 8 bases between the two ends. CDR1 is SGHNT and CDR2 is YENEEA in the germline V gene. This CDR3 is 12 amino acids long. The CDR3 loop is CASSVSLGELFF. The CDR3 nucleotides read TGTGCCAGCAGCGTATCCCTCGGGGAGCTGTTTTTT.

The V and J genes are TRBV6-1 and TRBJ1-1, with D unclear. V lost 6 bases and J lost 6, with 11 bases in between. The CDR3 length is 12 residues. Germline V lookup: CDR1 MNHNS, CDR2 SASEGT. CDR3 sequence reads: CASSRGRAEAFF. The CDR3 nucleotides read TGTGCCAGCAGCCGAGGTCGGGCTGAAGCTTTCTTT.

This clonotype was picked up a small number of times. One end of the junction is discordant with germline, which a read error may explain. The CDR3 is CASGYIPHDTGELFF. The CDR3 nucleotides read TGTGCCAGCGGTTACATTCCTCATGACACCGGGGAGCTGTTTTTT. This sequence joins TRBV6-2 or TRBV6-3 and TRBJ2-2; D unclear. This CDR3 contains 15 residues. CDR1 MNHEY and CDR2 SVGEGT come from the germline V gene.